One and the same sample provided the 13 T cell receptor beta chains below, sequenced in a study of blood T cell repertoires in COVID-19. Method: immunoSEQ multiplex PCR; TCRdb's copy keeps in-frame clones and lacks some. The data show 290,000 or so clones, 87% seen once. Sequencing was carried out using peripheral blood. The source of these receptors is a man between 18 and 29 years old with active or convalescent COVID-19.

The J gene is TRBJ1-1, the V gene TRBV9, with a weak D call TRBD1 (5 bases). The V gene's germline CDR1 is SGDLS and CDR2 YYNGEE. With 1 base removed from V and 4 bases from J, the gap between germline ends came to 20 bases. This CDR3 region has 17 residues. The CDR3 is CASSVPTLGGVCTEAFF. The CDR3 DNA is TGTGCCAGCAGCGTACCTACCCTTGGGGGGGTATGCACTGAAGCTTTCTTT.

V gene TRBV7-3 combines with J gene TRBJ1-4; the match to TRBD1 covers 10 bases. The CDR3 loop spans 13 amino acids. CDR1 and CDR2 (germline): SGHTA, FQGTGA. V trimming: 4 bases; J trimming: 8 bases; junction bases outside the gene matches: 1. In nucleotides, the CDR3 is TGTGCCAGCAGCTGGACAGGGGGAGAAAAACTGTTTTTT. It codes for CASSWTGGEKLFF.

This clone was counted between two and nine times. The CDR3 nucleotides are TGTGCCAGCAGTTCAACTTTGGACAGGAATTTCTCTGGGGCCAACGTCCTGACTTTC. This sequence encodes CASSSTLDRNFSGANVLTF. The chain recombines TRBV28 with TRBJ2-6; 7 bases are shared with TRBD1. The germline V gene encodes CDR1 MDHEN and CDR2 SYDVKM. V dropped 4 bases and J dropped 0; count of bases not matched to a gene: 12. The length of the CDR3 is 19 residues.

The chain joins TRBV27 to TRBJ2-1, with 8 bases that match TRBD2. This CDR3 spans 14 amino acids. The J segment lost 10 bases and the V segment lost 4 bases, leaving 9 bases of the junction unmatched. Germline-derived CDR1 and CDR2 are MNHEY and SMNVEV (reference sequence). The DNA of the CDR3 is TGTGCCAGCAGTTCCGGCGGGAGGTTAGTCGAGCAGTTCTTC. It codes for CASSSGGRLVEQFF.

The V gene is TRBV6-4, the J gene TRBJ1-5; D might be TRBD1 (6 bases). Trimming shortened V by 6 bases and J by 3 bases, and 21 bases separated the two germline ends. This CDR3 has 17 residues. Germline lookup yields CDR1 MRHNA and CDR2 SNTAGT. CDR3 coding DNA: TGTGCCAGCAGGGGAGCCTCGGACAGACGGCCCAATCAGCCCCAGCATTTT. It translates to CASRGASDRRPNQPQHF.

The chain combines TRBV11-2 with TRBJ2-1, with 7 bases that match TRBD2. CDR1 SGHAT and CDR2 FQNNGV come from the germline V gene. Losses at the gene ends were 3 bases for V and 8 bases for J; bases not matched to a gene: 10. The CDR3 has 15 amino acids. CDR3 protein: CASSFRTRPFDEQFF. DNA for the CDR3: TGTGCCAGCAGCTTCAGGACTAGACCATTCGATGAGCAGTTCTTC.

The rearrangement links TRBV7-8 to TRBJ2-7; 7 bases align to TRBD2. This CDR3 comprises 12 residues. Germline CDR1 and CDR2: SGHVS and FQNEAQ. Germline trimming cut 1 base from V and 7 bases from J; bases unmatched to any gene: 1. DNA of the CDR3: TGTGCCAGCAGCTTAGGGGACTATGAGCAGTACTTC. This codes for CASSLGDYEQYF.

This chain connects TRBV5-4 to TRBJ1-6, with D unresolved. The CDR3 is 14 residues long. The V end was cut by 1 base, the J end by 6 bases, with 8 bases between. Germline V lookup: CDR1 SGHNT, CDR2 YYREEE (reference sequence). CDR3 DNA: TGTGCCAGCAGCTTGAGGGCGGGTAATTCACCCCTCCACTTT. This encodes CASSLRAGNSPLHF.

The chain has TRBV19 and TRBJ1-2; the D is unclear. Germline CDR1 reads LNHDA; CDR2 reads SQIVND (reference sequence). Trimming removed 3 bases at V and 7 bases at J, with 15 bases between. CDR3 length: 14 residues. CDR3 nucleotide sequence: TGTGCCAGTAGTATCTCACATGGAGATAGTGGCTACACCTTC. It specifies CASSISHGDSGYTF.

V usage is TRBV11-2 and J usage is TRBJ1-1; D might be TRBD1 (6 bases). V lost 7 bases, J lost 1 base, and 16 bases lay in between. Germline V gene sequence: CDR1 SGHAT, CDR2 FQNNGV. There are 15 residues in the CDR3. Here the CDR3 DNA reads TGTGCCAGCAACCTGGGGGGGGGCAAGAACACTGAAGCTTTCTTT. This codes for CASNLGGGKNTEAFF.

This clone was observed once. The CDR3 sequence: CASSGGGLAGGGYTGELFF. CDR3 sequence (DNA): TGTGCCAGCTCGGGTGGAGGACTAGCGGGGGGCGGATACACCGGGGAGCTGTTTTTT. The chain is built from TRBV9 and TRBJ2-2; TRBD2 matches at 14 bases. Germline V lookup: CDR1 SGDLS, CDR2 YYNGEE. The CDR3 length is 19 residues. V trimming: 7 bases; J trimming: 3 bases; junction bases outside the gene matches: 14.

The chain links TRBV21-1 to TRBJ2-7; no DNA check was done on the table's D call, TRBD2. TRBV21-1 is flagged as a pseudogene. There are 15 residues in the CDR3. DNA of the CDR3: TGTGCCAGCAGCAACCTAGCGGGAGACGTCAGGGAGCAGTACTTC. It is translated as CASSNLAGDVREQYF.

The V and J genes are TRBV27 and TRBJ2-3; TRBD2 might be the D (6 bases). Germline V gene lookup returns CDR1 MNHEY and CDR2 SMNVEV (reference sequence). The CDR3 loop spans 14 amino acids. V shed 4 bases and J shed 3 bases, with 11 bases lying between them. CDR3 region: CASSWIGGTDTQYF. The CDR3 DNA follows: TGTGCCAGCAGTTGGATCGGGGGAACAGATACGCAGTATTTT.